This entry features one T cell receptor beta chain sequence. Its target is not known. An end of the junction differs from the germline gene, which may be a read error. It was from about 20-30 mg of unsorted bulk tissue that RNA and DNA were co-extracted. The patients had histopathologically diagnosed primary liver carcinoma, and their disease was treated by surgical resection. Starting from roughly 540 ng of total RNA, TCR beta cDNA was produced with a primer in the constant region. Each TCR beta library was derived from three nested multiplex PCR rounds that employed slightly modified ARM-PCR. Each of the first two PCR rounds ran roughly 9 cycles with TRBV1-TRBV30 forward and C-beta reverse primers. Via MiXCR, TCRdb re-called the multiplex PCR reads, giving one row per CDR3 protein. The sample yields roughly 50,000 distinct CDR3 sequences, about 80% seen once. The record originates from a study of tumor-infiltrating lymphocytes in primary liver carcinoma. Study background: Enrolled patients were male and female, aged 30 to 69 years. Tissue type made little difference to sample yields of roughly 3.5 to 7.5 million productive TCRbeta reads. Overall study findings and caveats: Less overlap was seen in tumor-adjacent and tumor-blood pairs than in tumor region pairs.

The CDR3 is made up of 13 amino acids. Germline V CDR1 and CDR2: SGHVS, FQNEAQ. Material: liver tumor tissue from sampling region 2. The subset was: tumor region T2, inferior pole. This chain links TRBV7-8 with TRBJ1-1; a weak D match, TRBD1 (5 bases). This TCR derives from a man aged 40-55 years with primary liver carcinoma and hepatitis B virus infection. The CDR3 region has the DNA TGTACCAGCCAGCCGGGGGGTGGAACTGAAGCTTTCTTT. It specifies CTSQPGGGTEAFF.